The T cell receptor (beta chain) described here comes from a study of blood T cell repertoires in COVID-19. Germline CDR1 is GTSNPN and CDR2 is SVGIG (reference sequence). V lost 7 bases to trimming and J lost 4 bases; unmatched junction nucleotides: 6. The CDR3 runs 12 residues. The method was immunoSEQ multiplex PCR; TCRdb's version includes in-frame clones alone and lacks a portion of them. The table shows tens of thousands of clones, with 82% occurring only once. Source material: peripheral blood. The chain has TRBV30 and TRBJ1-2; 7 nucleotides match TRBD1. This TCR came from a human donor with acute or convalescent COVID-19. The donor label of this sample is uncertain. The CDR3 sequence is CASRGLGYGYTF. The CDR3 DNA is TGTGCCTCAAGGGGGCTCGGCTATGGCTACACCTTC.